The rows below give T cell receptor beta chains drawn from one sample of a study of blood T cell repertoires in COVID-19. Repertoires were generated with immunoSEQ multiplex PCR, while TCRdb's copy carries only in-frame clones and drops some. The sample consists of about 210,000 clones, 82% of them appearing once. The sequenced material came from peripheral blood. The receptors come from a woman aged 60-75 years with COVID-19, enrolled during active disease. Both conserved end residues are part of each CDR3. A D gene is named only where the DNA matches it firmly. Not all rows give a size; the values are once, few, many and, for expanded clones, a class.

CDR3: CASSLGANEQFF
DNA: TGTGCCAGCAGCTTGGGGGCGAATGAGCAGTTCTTC
D: -
length: 12
V: TRBV7-3
J: TRBJ2-1
size: -

CDR3: CASSGGTSGNYEQYF
DNA: TGTGCCAGCAGTGGGGGGACTAGCGGGAACTACGAGCAGTACTTC
D: TRBD2
length: 15
V: TRBV25-1
J: TRBJ2-7
size: -

CDR3: CASSPRTGANTEAFF
DNA: TGTGCCAGCTCACCTAGGACAGGGGCGAACACTGAAGCTTTCTTT
D: TRBD1
length: 15
V: TRBV18
J: TRBJ1-1
size: -

CDR3: CATSTPRTSQETQYF
DNA: TGTGCCACCAGCACCCCCCGGACATCACAAGAGACCCAGTACTTC
D: -
length: 15
V: TRBV15
J: TRBJ2-5
size: -

CDR3: CASSRLGEDTEAFF
DNA: TGTGCCAGCAGCCGCCTGGGGGAGGACACTGAAGCTTTCTTT
D: -
length: 14
V: TRBV3-1/TRBV3-2
J: TRBJ1-1
size: once

CDR3: CASSPSGGPETQYF
DNA: TGTGCCAGCAGCCCTAGCGGGGGGCCAGAGACCCAGTACTTC
D: TRBD2
length: 14
V: TRBV3-1/TRBV3-2
J: TRBJ2-5
size: -

CDR3: CSANDRADYGYTF
DNA: TGCAGTGCTAATGACAGGGCCGACTATGGCTACACCTTC
D: TRBD1
length: 13
V: TRBV20-1
J: TRBJ1-2
size: -

CDR3: CASSLAGTGTGELFF
DNA: TGCGCCAGCAGCTTGGCCGGGACAGGGACCGGGGAGCTGTTTTTT
D: TRBD1
length: 15
V: TRBV5-1
J: TRBJ2-2
size: -

CDR3: CASSLMGGRAEEGEQFF
DNA: TGCGCCAGCAGCCTCATGGGCGGGAGGGCCGAGGAGGGTGAGCAGTTCTTC
D: TRBD2
length: 17
V: TRBV5-1
J: TRBJ2-1
size: many

CDR3: CSVGGQGLTGNTIYF
DNA: TGCAGCGTTGGGGGACAGGGTCTTACTGGAAACACCATATATTTT
D: TRBD1
length: 15
V: TRBV29-1
J: TRBJ1-3
size: once

CDR3: CASGLSSAGSYNEQFF
DNA: TGTGCTAGTGGTTTATCTAGCGCGGGGTCCTACAATGAGCAGTTCTTC
D: -
length: 16
V: TRBV12-5
J: TRBJ2-1
size: -

CDR3: CASSLSPGWTQSTEAFF
DNA: TGCGCCAGCAGCTTGTCCCCAGGGTGGACGCAATCGACTGAAGCTTTCTTT
D: -
length: 17
V: TRBV5-1
J: TRBJ1-1
size: -

CDR3: CASSESGTGTEKLFF
DNA: TGCGCCAGCAGTGAGTCTGGCACAGGGACTGAAAAACTGTTTTTT
D: -
length: 15
V: TRBV10-2
J: TRBJ1-4
size: -

CDR3: CASTSPRGGLEVTGELFF
DNA: TGTGCCAGCACTTCACCTAGGGGCGGATTAGAGGTGACCGGGGAGCTGTTTTTT
D: -
length: 18
V: TRBV7-6
J: TRBJ2-2
size: -

CDR3: CASSFSGGQETQYF
DNA: TGTGCCAGCAGCTTTTCTGGAGGTCAAGAGACCCAGTACTTC
D: -
length: 14
V: TRBV7-9
J: TRBJ2-5
size: once

CDR3: CASRADRGGTEAFF
DNA: TGTGCCAGCAGAGCGGACAGGGGGGGTACTGAAGCTTTCTTT
D: TRBD1
length: 14
V: TRBV6-5
J: TRBJ1-1
size: -

CDR3: CASSLDTGVSGYTF
DNA: TGCGCCAGCAGCTTGGATACAGGGGTATCGGGCTACACCTTC
D: TRBD1
length: 14
V: TRBV5-1
J: TRBJ1-2
size: -

CDR3: CASSFSGGRNNSPLHF
DNA: TGTGCCAGCTCATTCTCCGGAGGGAGGAATAATTCACCCCTCCACTTT
D: -
length: 16
V: TRBV18
J: TRBJ1-6
size: -

CDR3: CASSPGGRAKDEQFF
DNA: TGTGCCAGCAGTCCAGGCGGGAGGGCCAAAGATGAGCAGTTCTTC
D: TRBD2
length: 15
V: TRBV27
J: TRBJ2-1
size: -

CDR3: CASSRAGTSGYNEQFF
DNA: TGTGCCAGCAGCCGAGCCGGGACTAGCGGATACAATGAGCAGTTCTTC
D: TRBD2
length: 16
V: TRBV3-1/TRBV3-2
J: TRBJ2-1
size: -

CDR3: CASSLAGLYEQYF
DNA: TGTGCCAGCAGCTTGGCAGGGTTATACGAGCAGTACTTC
D: -
length: 13
V: TRBV7-8
J: TRBJ2-7
size: -

CDR3: CASSWAVGVYNEQFF
DNA: TGCGCCAGCAGCTGGGCGGTAGGGGTCTACAATGAGCAGTTCTTC
D: -
length: 15
V: TRBV5-1
J: TRBJ2-1
size: few

CDR3: CASSPGQGFGYTF
DNA: TGTGCCAGCAGCCCGGGACAGGGGTTTGGCTACACCTTC
D: TRBD1
length: 13
V: TRBV11-2
J: TRBJ1-2
size: -

CDR3: CASSVTSGVTGELFF
DNA: TGTGCCAGCAGCGTCACTAGCGGGGTTACCGGGGAGCTGTTTTTT
D: TRBD2
length: 15
V: TRBV7-2
J: TRBJ2-2
size: -

CDR3: CASSYPGRSGSYEQYF
DNA: TGTGCCAGCAGTTACCCCGGGAGGTCGGGTTCCTACGAGCAGTACTTC
D: TRBD2
length: 16
V: TRBV6-2/TRBV6-3
J: TRBJ2-7
size: -

CDR3: CASSQEAGLYNEQFF
DNA: TGCGCCAGCAGCCAAGAGGCAGGCCTCTACAATGAGCAGTTCTTC
D: -
length: 15
V: TRBV4-1
J: TRBJ2-1
size: -

CDR3: CASSYSDEQFF
DNA: TGTGCCAGCAGTTACAGCGATGAGCAGTTCTTC
D: -
length: 11
V: TRBV6-6
J: TRBJ2-1
size: -

CDR3: CASSEFTGMKTQYF
DNA: TGTGCCAGCAGCGAGTTCACAGGGATGAAGACCCAGTACTTC
D: -
length: 14
V: TRBV7-6
J: TRBJ2-5
size: -

CDR3: CASRLRDRDYEQYF
DNA: TGTGCCAGTAGGCTCCGGGACAGAGATTACGAGCAGTACTTC
D: TRBD1
length: 14
V: TRBV19
J: TRBJ2-7
size: few

CDR3: CAGAGGARTGELFF
DNA: TGTGCCGGCGCTGGGGGGGCAAGGACCGGGGAGCTGTTTTTT
D: -
length: 14
V: TRBV10-3
J: TRBJ2-2
size: -

CDR3: CASRAQGDSGYTF
DNA: TGCGCCAGCAGGGCACAGGGAGACTCTGGCTACACCTTC
D: -
length: 13
V: TRBV5-1
J: TRBJ1-2
size: -

CDR3: CASSLGAGNTIYF
DNA: TGTGCCAGCAGTTTAGGGGCGGGAAACACCATATATTTT
D: -
length: 13
V: TRBV12-3/TRBV12-4
J: TRBJ1-3
size: -

CDR3: CASSVDRGSYNEQFF
DNA: TGTGCCAGCTCAGTGGACAGGGGCTCCTACAATGAGCAGTTCTTC
D: TRBD1
length: 15
V: TRBV18
J: TRBJ2-1
size: -

CDR3: CASTLMGQDSEKLFF
DNA: TGCGCCAGCACGCTAATGGGACAGGATAGTGAAAAACTGTTTTTT
D: TRBD1
length: 15
V: TRBV5-1
J: TRBJ1-4
size: -

CDR3: CASSEAVDPRYGYTF
DNA: TGTGCCAGCAGTGAAGCGGTCGATCCGAGGTATGGCTACACCTTC
D: -
length: 15
V: TRBV2
J: TRBJ1-2
size: -

CDR3: CASSTPGNTEAFF
DNA: TGTGCCAGTAGTACACCAGGGAACACTGAAGCTTTCTTT
D: -
length: 13
V: TRBV19
J: TRBJ1-1
size: -

CDR3: CASSFRTGRYEQYF
DNA: TGTGCCAGCAGTTTTCGGACAGGGCGGTACGAGCAGTACTTC
D: TRBD1
length: 14
V: TRBV28
J: TRBJ2-7
size: -

CDR3: CASSRTGVGNQPQHF
DNA: TGTGCCAGCAGCCGGACAGGGGTGGGGAATCAGCCCCAGCATTTT
D: TRBD1
length: 15
V: TRBV5-5
J: TRBJ1-5
size: once

CDR3: CASSSSGRGTDTQYF
DNA: TGTGCCAGCAGCTCTAGCGGGAGGGGGACAGATACGCAGTATTTT
D: TRBD2
length: 15
V: TRBV11-2
J: TRBJ2-3
size: -

CDR3: CASSHAGGLTDTQYF
DNA: TGTGCCAGCAGCCACGCGGGAGGGCTAACAGATACGCAGTATTTT
D: TRBD2
length: 15
V: TRBV3-1/TRBV3-2
J: TRBJ2-3
size: -

CDR3: CASSIGSRQGGLAQHF
DNA: TGTGCCAGTAGTATCGGATCACGACAGGGTGGTTTGGCCCAGCATTTT
D: TRBD1
length: 16
V: TRBV19
J: TRBJ1-5
size: -

CDR3: CASSAVAGGSTDTQYF
DNA: TGTGCCAGCAGCGCAGTAGCGGGAGGGAGCACAGATACGCAGTATTTT
D: TRBD2
length: 16
V: TRBV9
J: TRBJ2-3
size: -

CDR3: CASGLGTEGELFF
DNA: TGTGCTAGTGGTTTGGGGACAGAGGGGGAGCTGTTTTTT
D: -
length: 13
V: TRBV12-5
J: TRBJ2-2
size: -

CDR3: CASSEGRGTGGPVSPPQHF
DNA: TGTGCCAGCAGTGAAGGGAGGGGGACAGGGGGCCCTGTTAGTCCGCCCCAGCATTTT
D: TRBD1
length: 19
V: TRBV6-1
J: TRBJ1-5
size: -

CDR3: CASNMGLGPYTQYF
DNA: TGTGCCAGCAATATGGGACTAGGACCCTATACGCAGTATTTT
D: TRBD2
length: 14
V: TRBV9
J: TRBJ2-3
size: -